Given below is one T cell receptor beta chain in context. Other DNA sequences of this sample code for an identical CDR3. This sample was taken from a study of blood T cell repertoires in COVID-19. Per the germline V gene, CDR1 is SGHRS and CDR2 is YFSETQ. This CDR3 is built from 14 residues. V dropped 0 bases and J dropped 5 bases, with 9 bases sitting between them. Assay: immunoSEQ multiplex PCR; the TCRdb copy retains only in-frame clones and omits some. Here the sample spans about 150,000 clones, around 80% being singletons. The sequenced material came from PBMCs or T cells enriched from blood (not recorded which). The gene calls are TRBV5-1 and TRBJ2-1, with TRBD2 as a possible D gene (6 bases). This clonotype was obtained from a man in his fifties or sixties who had recovered from COVID-19. In DNA form, the CDR3 reads TGCGCCAGCAGCTTGGGGGGGAGGAACAATGAGCAGTTCTTC. This gives the protein CASSLGGRNNEQFF.